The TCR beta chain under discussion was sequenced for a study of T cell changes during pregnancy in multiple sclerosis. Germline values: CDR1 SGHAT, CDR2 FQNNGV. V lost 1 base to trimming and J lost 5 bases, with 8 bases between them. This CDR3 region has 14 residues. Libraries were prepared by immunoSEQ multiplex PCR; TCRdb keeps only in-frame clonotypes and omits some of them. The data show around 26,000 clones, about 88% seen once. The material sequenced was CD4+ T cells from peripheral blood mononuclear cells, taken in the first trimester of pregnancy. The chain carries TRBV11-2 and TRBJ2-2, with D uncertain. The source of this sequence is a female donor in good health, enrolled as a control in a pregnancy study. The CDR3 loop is CASSLVPLTGELFF. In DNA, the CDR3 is TGTGCCAGCAGCTTAGTCCCACTGACCGGGGAGCTGTTTTTT.